The clone carrying this T cell receptor (beta chain) was observed a single time. Its antigen is not known. The data stem from a study of cytomegalovirus exposure and HLA in healthy donors. Study information: A subsequent analysis stated that the approximately 120 validation repertoires were run on the same platform as the roughly 670 first-cohort repertoires.

Overall study findings and caveats: Published work reported that the classifier diagnosed cytomegalovirus status with high specificity and sensitivity. As confirmed in vitro, a few CMV-associated chains were specific for CMV antigens. For most TCR sequences rarity was the rule, although some public TCRs occurred in many donors.

Germline V gene sequence: CDR1 MGHRA, CDR2 YSYEKL. The germline V and J ends were trimmed by 4 bases and 2 bases, with 10 bases remaining between them. The CDR3 has 14 amino acids. The protocol was immunoSEQ multiplex PCR, while the TCRdb copy is restricted to in-frame clones and leaves out a portion. Among approximately 170,000 clones listed, about 89% were seen once. Sequenced sample: PBMCs. The chain has TRBV4-1 and TRBJ2-3, with D possibly being TRBD2 (5 bases). The TCR sequence derives from a woman under 30 in good health and CMV-seropositive. The CDR3, as DNA: TGCGCCAGCAGCCTTTTAGCGCTCACAGATACGCAGTATTTT. Residues: CASSLLALTDTQYF.